What follows are 18 T cell receptor beta chains derived from one specimen sequenced in a study of T cells in Graves' hyperthyroidism and ophthalmopathy. Regions amplified from RNA transcripts were the TCR beta CDR3 regions. An initial round of RT-PCR targeting the TCR CDR3 relied on the HTBI primer set. TCRdb re-called the multiplex PCR reads through MiXCR, storing one row per CDR3 protein. There are approximately 330,000 distinct CDR3 sequences in the sample; 21% occur only once, and around half lies in the top ten. Sequencing used blood. Source of these receptors: a woman aged 50 to 65 with Graves' hyperthyroidism.

The chain recombines TRBV2 with TRBJ2-7; TRBD2 matches 10 bases. V shed 4 bases, J shed 3 bases, and the junction held 6 bases outside the gene matches. CDR3 length: 15 amino acids. CDR1 is SNHLY, CDR2 FYNNEI, per germline. The CDR3 loop is CASSVSSGSIYEQYF. The CDR3 DNA reads as TGTGCCAGCAGTGTGTCTAGCGGGAGTATCTACGAGCAGTACTTC.

This clonotype has ten or more counts. The V call is TRBV12-3 or TRBV12-4, the J call TRBJ2-3, with unresolved D. Trimming removed 3 bases at V and 2 bases at J, with 9 bases between. The CDR3 extends over 14 amino acids. CDR3 nucleotide sequence: TGTGCCAGCAGTTTTTTGAGTTTCACAGATACGCAGTATTTT. It yields the protein CASSFLSFTDTQYF.

The chain is built from TRBV5-1 and TRBJ1-2; the D is unclear. The CDR3 extends over 13 amino acids. CDR1 and CDR2 from the germline V gene are SGHRS and YFSETQ. Trimming took 2 bases from V and 3 from J, leaving 8 bases between them. As DNA, the CDR3 is TGCGCCAGCAGCTTCGAGCCACACTATGGCTACACCTTC. This encodes CASSFEPHYGYTF.

This chain joins TRBV6-1 and TRBJ2-1, with TRBD1 identical over 9 bases. Germline-derived CDR1 and CDR2 are MNHNS and SASEGT. The CDR3 runs 16 residues. With V trimmed by 4 bases and J by 7 bases, 11 bases remained unmatched. DNA for the CDR3: TGTGCCAGCAGTGCCGCCGGGACAGGGAGGTCAAATGAGCAGTTCTTC. It encodes CASSAAGTGRSNEQFF.

This clonotype has only a few counts. This rearrangement joins TRBV19 to TRBJ1-5; D is unresolved. The germline V and J ends were trimmed by 5 bases and 5 bases, with 16 bases remaining between them. CDR3 length equals 15 residues. Per germline, CDR1 LNHDA and CDR2 SQIVND (reference sequence). This CDR3 is CASSPLLGLYQPQHF. CDR3 sequence (DNA): TGTGCCAGTAGTCCACTCCTAGGGCTCTATCAGCCCCAGCATTTT.

This clonotype has at least ten counts. The chain links TRBV11-2 to TRBJ2-1; TRBD2 matches 9 bases. This CDR3 is 14 amino acids long. With V trimmed by 4 bases and J by 6 bases, 4 bases remained unmatched. Per the germline V gene, CDR1 is SGHAT and CDR2 is FQNNGV. The chain's CDR3 is CASSSSAGGNEQFF. The CDR3 DNA reads as TGTGCCAGCAGCTCCTCAGCGGGAGGCAATGAGCAGTTCTTC.

In its sample, this clonotype was seen many times. This rearrangement joins TRBV30 to TRBJ2-6; either TRBD1 or TRBD2 may fit D (5 bases each). Germline CDR1 is GTSNPN and CDR2 is SVGIG (reference sequence). Trimming cost V 3 bases and J 2 bases, with 11 bases left between them. This CDR3 contains 15 residues. The CDR3 reads CAWRPRGAGANVLTF. CDR3 in DNA: TGTGCCTGGAGACCTCGAGGGGCTGGGGCCAACGTCCTGACTTTC. Together with reference TRBV30 and TRBJ2-6, the CDR3 gives the full variable domain: SQTIHQWPATLVQPVGSPLSLECTVEGTSNPNLYWYRQAAGRGLQLLFYSVGIGQISSEVPQNLSASRPQDRQFILSSKKLLLSDSGFYLCAWRPRGAGANVLTFGAGSRLTVL.

V gene TRBV2 combines with J gene TRBJ2-1; 9 bases fit TRBD2. V shed 4 bases and J 5 bases; nucleotides not matched to a gene: 15. The CDR3 runs 18 residues. Per germline, CDR1 SNHLY and CDR2 FYNNEI. The CDR3 region has the DNA TGTGCCAGCAGTGTCCCGGGTAGACTAGCGGAGATGCACAATGAGCAGTTCTTC. This translates into CASSVPGRLAEMHNEQFF.

Many counts were recorded for this clonotype. The CDR3 nucleotides read TGTGCCAGCAGTTTCTTCAGGGACCAGCCCCAGCATTTT. Encoded protein: CASSFFRDQPQHF. V is TRBV2 and J is TRBJ1-5, with D tentatively TRBD1 (5 bases). V lost 5 bases, J lost 7 bases, and 12 bases lay in between. The germline V gene has CDR1 SNHLY and CDR2 FYNNEI. The CDR3 sequence is 13 residues long.

This clonotype was picked up many times. The J gene is TRBJ2-7, the V gene TRBV29-1; 14 bases agree with TRBD2. The J segment lost 2 bases and the V segment lost 6 bases, leaving 21 bases of the junction unmatched. The CDR3 loop spans 20 amino acids. CDR1 SQVTM and CDR2 ANQGSEA come from the germline V gene. DNA of the CDR3: TGCAGCGTCATGCCGTGGATGGAGACTAGCGGGAGGGCCTTCCCCTACGAGCAGTACTTC. Protein sequence: CSVMPWMETSGRAFPYEQYF.

This clonotype was seen repeatedly, ten times or more. The V gene is TRBV6-2 or TRBV6-3, the J gene TRBJ2-1; D not resolved. CDR1 and CDR2 (germline): MNHEY, SVGEGT. Trimming removed 0 bases at V and 2 bases at J, with 8 bases between. This CDR3 has 15 residues. As DNA, the CDR3 is TGTGCCAGCAGTTACTCCCGCACGGCCTACAATGAGCAGTTCTTC. It translates to CASSYSRTAYNEQFF.

This clonotype was observed at least ten times. V and J are TRBV15 and TRBJ1-6; 10 bases match TRBD1. V was clipped by 5 bases and J by 9 bases; unmatched bases: 16. In germline, CDR1 is LNHNV, CDR2 YYDKDF (reference sequence). This CDR3 spans 18 amino acids. CDR3 loop: CATSGPQTGGGRGSPLHF. In DNA form, the CDR3 reads TGTGCCACCAGCGGCCCTCAGACAGGGGGCGGAAGGGGTTCACCCCTCCACTTT. Filled out from reference TRBV15 and TRBJ1-6, the complete variable domain reads DAMVIQNPRYQVTQFGKPVTLSCSQTLNHNVMYWYQQKSSQAPKLLFHYYDKDFNNEADTPDNFQSRRPNTSFCFLDIRSPGLGDTAMYLCATSGPQTGGGRGSPLHFGNGTRLTVT.

This sequence joins TRBV5-1 and TRBJ2-1, with D perhaps TRBD1 (6 bases). The CDR3 extends over 18 amino acids. Germline V lookup: CDR1 SGHRS, CDR2 YFSETQ. With 0 bases removed from V and 6 bases from J, the gap between germline ends came to 22 bases. The chain's CDR3 is CASSLGGHRDLSLNEQFF. Written as DNA, the CDR3 is TGCGCCAGCAGCTTGGGGGGACACCGAGACCTCAGCCTCAATGAGCAGTTCTTC.

Many counts were recorded for this clonotype. The chain links TRBV28 to TRBJ2-6, with TRBD1 as a possible D gene (6 bases). The CDR3 is 16 residues long. Germline CDR1 and CDR2: MDHEN and SYDVKM. Deletions cut 5 bases from V and 1 base from J, with 12 bases between. The CDR3 coding sequence is TGTGCCAGCAGTGCGTTACAGGGTTCTGGGGCCAACGTCCTGACTTTC. It is translated as CASSALQGSGANVLTF.

This clonotype was detected many times. The chain carries TRBV13 and TRBJ1-5; D uncertain. The V gene's germline CDR1 is PRHDT and CDR2 FYEKMQ (reference sequence). This CDR3 is built from 14 residues. The germline V and J ends were trimmed by 3 bases and 1 base, with 7 bases remaining between them. DNA of the CDR3: TGTGCCAGCAGCTTCAGGCAGAGCAATCAGCCCCAGCATTTT. This translates into CASSFRQSNQPQHF.

This clonotype was counted at least ten times. The chain is built from TRBV18 and TRBJ2-1; the D is unclear. The CDR3 has 14 amino acids. Trimming took 3 bases from V and 5 from J, leaving 11 bases between them. The germline gives CDR1 KGHSH, CDR2 LQKENI. Here the CDR3 DNA reads TGTGCCAGCTCACCGGAGACAAACAACAATGAGCAGTTCTTC. This gives the protein CASSPETNNNEQFF.

The CDR3 here is CASSLGSSANTGELFF. CDR3 nucleotide sequence: TGCGCCAGCAGCCTGGGGAGCAGTGCGAACACCGGGGAGCTGTTTTTT. This chain links TRBV4-1 with TRBJ2-2, with D perhaps matching TRBD2 (5 bases). V lost 4 bases and J 0 bases, leaving 12 bases between the germline ends. CDR3 length: 16 residues. Per the germline V gene, CDR1 is MGHRA and CDR2 is YSYEKL.

This clonotype was observed many times. This rearrangement joins TRBV19 to TRBJ1-4; D unresolved. There are 16 residues in the CDR3. CDR1 LNHDA and CDR2 SQIVND come from the germline V gene (reference sequence). V lost 10 bases, J lost 7 bases, and 25 bases lay in between. DNA of the CDR3: TGTGCCACCGCTTACGGGCAGCTAAGTGTTGGTGAAAAACTGTTTTTT. Translation: CATAYGQLSVGEKLFF.